The clone carrying this T cell receptor beta chain was detected ten times or more. The antigen remains undetermined. The data belong to a study of spatial heterogeneity in lung cancer. Study at large: A strong correlation was found between TCR transcript counts in tumor regions and a T cell module score derived from matched bulk RNA-seq.

Trimming shortened V by 0 bases and J by 3 bases, and 9 bases separated the two germline ends. Germline CDR1 reads SGHRS; CDR2 reads YFSETQ. This CDR3 region has 14 residues. Study-level points and caveats: Intratumoral expanded alpha and beta TCR counts were found to track tumor mutation counts. Of tumor T cells, an estimated coverage of 6.5% to 7% was reached for alpha chains and approximately 14% for beta chains.

Time point reported: sample taken at primary tumor resection. Whole RNA obtained from tumor, nontumor lung or frozen PBMC underwent sequencing without sorting. A distinct unique molecular identifier was carried by each TCR cDNA molecule. TCRdb re-called the 5' RACE reads through MiXCR, storing one row per CDR3 protein. The profile covers approximately 9,000 distinct CDR3 sequences, with around 5% appearing a single time and approximately 10% taken by the ten largest. V gene TRBV5-1 combines with J gene TRBJ1-1, with D unresolved. Sequencing used lung tumor tissue, obtained at surgery. This receptor was identified in a female donor with early-stage non-small cell lung cancer. The CDR3 sequence is CASSLGGFDTEAFF. In nucleotides, the CDR3 is TGCGCCAGCAGCTTGGGAGGATTTGACACTGAAGCTTTCTTT.